This entry describes one T cell receptor (beta chain). This sample stems from a study of blood T cell repertoires in COVID-19. Per the original methods: The assay estimated nucleated cells by amplifying reference gene primers. TCRdb keeps only in-frame clones here, not all; method: immunoSEQ multiplex PCR. The D gene and trimming were derived from the DNA, and the V and J assignments and clone size from that table. The sample has 150,000 to 200,000 clones, nearly 90% seen once; the top ten hold 0.5% to 0.75%. This CDR3 has 13 amino acids. Per the germline V gene, CDR1 is MNHNS and CDR2 is SASEGT. V was pared by 3 bases and J by 5 bases, with 5 bases between.

The specimen was peripheral blood. The source of this sequence is a man between 50 and 59 years old with acute or convalescent COVID-19. The chain employs TRBV6-1 and TRBJ1-6; no clear D gene. In DNA, the CDR3 is TGTGCCAGCAGTGACGGAGATAATTCACCCCTCCACTTT. Translated: CASSDGDNSPLHF.